The clone carrying this T cell receptor beta chain has just a few counts. The antigen remains unidentified. The data derive from a study of T cell repertoires in cytomegalovirus infection. About the study: A matching HLA type, together with CMV infection, was signaled by public TCR beta signatures. Broader study findings: Clonotypes of TCR beta that were HLA-C-restricted and CMV-specific dominated the ex vivo response. Totalled public TCR beta family frequency picked out people who carried CMV plus the relevant HLA.

TCRdb redid the calling of the reads with MiXCR, one entry per CDR3 protein. The repertoire consists of 290,000 or so distinct CDR3 sequences, with approximately 8.9% occurring once and the leading ten covering less than 3%. In germline, CDR1 is DFQATT, CDR2 SNEGSKA (reference sequence). The CDR3 totals 13 residues. Trimming removed 6 bases from V and 4 bases from J; junction bases left unmatched: 7. Sequencing was done on a sample of PBMCs. The origin of this receptor is a human donor in good health (CMV status not recorded). Some clones in this sample may be carry-over from other donors' samples. The rearrangement uses TRBV20-1 and TRBJ1-1; 8 bases agree with TRBD1. CDR3 in DNA: TGCAGTGCCCCCGGACAGGGCGGCACTGAAGCTTTCTTT. It is translated as CSAPGQGGTEAFF.